This passage covers 22 T cell receptor beta chains from one sample sequenced in a study of shared clonotypes between healthy human individuals. Assay used: immunoSEQ multiplex PCR; TCRdb lists only in-frame clones, some missing. The sample records about 1.4 million clones, roughly 96% being singletons. The sample comprised naive CD4+ T cells sorted from blood. Regarding subset: CD45RA+ positively selected. The origin of the receptors is a man aged 30 to 39 in good health.

The chain is built from TRBV27 and TRBJ2-1; 9 nucleotides line up with TRBD1. Germline CDR1 reads MNHEY; CDR2 reads SMNVEV (reference sequence). V dropped 2 bases and J dropped 4; count of bases not matched to a gene: 0. The CDR3 is 14 amino acids. CDR3 in amino acids: CASSLGTGYNEQFF. CDR3 coding DNA: TGTGCCAGCAGTTTAGGGACAGGGTACAATGAGCAGTTCTTC.

The chain employs TRBV7-3 and TRBJ2-7; D is undetermined. V was cut by 1 base and J by 0 bases, with 10 bases left in between. The CDR3 has 15 residues. CDR1 and CDR2 from the germline V gene are SGHTA and FQGTGA. The CDR3 loop is CASSLMSVASYEQYF. The CDR3 DNA follows: TGTGCCAGCAGCTTAATGTCCGTGGCCTCCTACGAGCAGTACTTC.

The rearrangement joins TRBV5-1 to TRBJ2-1; weak D call: TRBD1 (6 bases). Trimming cost V 3 bases and J 9 bases, with 16 bases left between them. Germline values: CDR1 SGHRS, CDR2 YFSETQ. The CDR3 sequence is 14 residues long. CDR3 DNA sequence: TGCGCCAGCAGCTCTGGACAGTTAAAGGGTGAGCAGTTCTTC. Protein product: CASSSGQLKGEQFF.

The V gene is TRBV7-6, the J gene TRBJ2-7; D unclear. The CDR3 length is 12 residues. The ends were cut back, 5 bases at V and 6 bases at J, with 11 bases in the middle. CDR1 is SGHVS and CDR2 is FNYEAQ in the germline V gene. The CDR3 loop reads CASSPYGVEQYF. The CDR3 nucleotides are TGTGCCAGCAGCCCATACGGAGTCGAGCAGTACTTC.

The J gene is TRBJ2-7, the V gene TRBV5-1, with 10 bases identical to TRBD1. The CDR3 runs 17 residues. With 4 bases clipped from V and 4 bases from J, the junction kept 14 bases outside the gene matches. The germline V gene has CDR1 SGHRS and CDR2 YFSETQ. DNA for the CDR3: TGCGCCAGCAGCCTCAGAGAGACAGGGGGCGCCCCGTACGAGCAGTACTTC. This translates into CASSLRETGGAPYEQYF.

This chain links TRBV19 with TRBJ1-5; tentative D call: TRBD1 (6 bases). Per germline, CDR1 LNHDA and CDR2 SQIVND (reference sequence). The CDR3 loop spans 16 amino acids. V was shortened by 3 bases and J by 0 bases, with 12 bases between the two germline ends. CDR3 DNA: TGTGCCAGTAGTATCATCGGACAGACTAGCAATCAGCCCCAGCATTTT. Protein: CASSIIGQTSNQPQHF.

The genes are TRBV21-1 and TRBJ2-1; TRBD1 is the table's D call, not checked against the DNA. TRBV21-1 is designated a pseudogene. CDR3 length equals 13 residues. Written as DNA, the CDR3 is TGTGCCAGCAGCGCCGACAGGGAAAATGAGCAGTTCTTC. It yields the protein CASSADRENEQFF.

The V and J genes are TRBV4-1 and TRBJ2-7; D gene unclear. V was cut by 4 bases and J by 2 bases, with 15 bases left in between. CDR3 length: 15 residues. Germline CDR1 reads MGHRA; CDR2 reads YSYEKL. The CDR3 sequence is CASSRSNGPPYEQYF. In nucleotides, the CDR3 is TGCGCCAGCAGCCGATCAAATGGGCCGCCCTACGAGCAGTACTTC.

The chain carries TRBV7-8 and TRBJ1-2, with D possibly TRBD1 on 5 matching bases. Germline-derived CDR1 and CDR2 are SGHVS and FQNEAQ. This CDR3 spans 14 amino acids. Trimming cost V 3 bases and J 2 bases, with 10 bases left between them. The CDR3 region has the DNA TGTGCCAGCAGCTTGGCCAGGGAAAACTATGGCTACACCTTC. Its translation: CASSLARENYGYTF.

The chain carries TRBV5-1 and TRBJ2-3, with no clear D. The CDR3 totals 17 residues. With 0 bases removed from V and 7 bases from J, the gap between germline ends came to 21 bases. Germline lookup yields CDR1 SGHRS and CDR2 YFSETQ. In nucleotides, the CDR3 is TGCGCCAGCAGCTTGGCCTCCGGTCCCGTGAACACTTATACGCAGTATTTT. This translates into CASSLASGPVNTYTQYF.

The CDR3 region is CASTEPGTDTQYF. The CDR3 coding sequence is TGTGCCAGCACAGAACCGGGGACAGATACGCAGTATTTT. The chain combines TRBV6-4 with TRBJ2-3, with D perhaps matching TRBD2 (5 bases). Germline V gene lookup returns CDR1 MRHNA and CDR2 SNTAGT. CDR3 length: 13 amino acids. The V end was cut by 7 bases, the J end by 3 bases, with 11 bases between.

This clone has only one observation. This chain links TRBV10-3 with TRBJ2-2; a weak D match, TRBD2 (6 bases). Looked up from germline, CDR1 is ENHRY and CDR2 is SYGVKD. The germline V and J ends were trimmed by 6 bases and 5 bases, with 16 bases remaining between them. The CDR3 is 15 amino acids. This CDR3 reads CAIREGQGITGELFF. The CDR3 DNA reads TGTGCCATCAGGGAGGGGCAGGGAATTACCGGGGAGCTGTTTTTT.

This clone was counted a single time. The CDR3 here is CASSLAQGETQYF. Written as DNA, the CDR3 is TGTGCCAGCAGCTTAGCACAGGGAGAGACCCAGTACTTC. The chain has TRBV13 and TRBJ2-5; D possibly corresponds to TRBD1 (6 bases). The CDR3 spans 13 residues. V dropped 1 base and J dropped 4 bases, with 7 bases sitting between them. Germline V CDR1 and CDR2: PRHDT, FYEKMQ (reference sequence).

This chain joins TRBV6-1 and TRBJ1-4; 7 bases fit TRBD1. The trim removed 5 bases at V and 5 bases at J, leaving 8 bases unmatched. Germline CDR1 reads MNHNS; CDR2 reads SASEGT. The CDR3 covers 15 residues. The CDR3 spells CASSSRTGRNEKLFF. As DNA, the CDR3 is TGTGCCAGCAGTAGCCGGACAGGCCGGAATGAAAAACTGTTTTTT.

The chain carries TRBV28 and TRBJ1-5, with a possible D match to TRBD1 (5 bases). CDR1 is MDHEN, CDR2 SYDVKM, per germline. V was cut by 5 bases and J by 0 bases, with 11 bases left in between. This CDR3 is 15 amino acids long. The CDR3 DNA reads TGTGCCAGCAGTCCCCGGGGGGTTAGCAATCAGCCCCAGCATTTT. This encodes CASSPRGVSNQPQHF.

The V call is TRBV10-3, the J call TRBJ2-2; 11 bases align to TRBD1. With 10 bases clipped from V and 6 bases from J, the junction kept 4 bases outside the gene matches. The CDR3 runs to 13 residues. Germline CDR1 ENHRY, CDR2 SYGVKD. The CDR3 sequence is CATLGQGAGELFF. CDR3 DNA: TGTGCCACCTTGGGACAGGGGGCCGGGGAGCTGTTTTTT.

V gene TRBV9 combines with J gene TRBJ2-2; the match to TRBD2 covers 10 bases. V trimming: 0 bases; J trimming: 6 bases; junction bases outside the gene matches: 11. Germline CDR1 and CDR2: SGDLS and YYNGEE. The CDR3 has 18 amino acids. CDR3 sequence reads: CASSVVQFPLAGAGELFF. The CDR3, as DNA: TGTGCCAGCAGCGTAGTACAGTTTCCCCTAGCGGGAGCCGGGGAGCTGTTTTTT.

The chain combines TRBV9 with TRBJ1-3, with D hard to call. With 4 bases removed from V and 7 bases from J, the gap between germline ends came to 12 bases. The CDR3 spans 13 residues. The germline V gene has CDR1 SGDLS and CDR2 YYNGEE. CDR3 residues: CASSSYLGNTIYF. The CDR3 DNA reads TGTGCCAGCAGCTCCTACCTCGGGAACACCATATATTTT.

The genes are TRBV19 and TRBJ2-1; 11 bases line up with TRBD2. From germline, CDR1 is LNHDA and CDR2 SQIVND (reference sequence). CDR3 length: 17 residues. Trimming cost V 6 bases and J 0 bases; bases outside gene matches: 7. This CDR3 is CASSILSGRGSYNEQFF. CDR3 DNA sequence: TGTGCCAGTAGCATCCTTAGCGGGAGGGGCTCCTACAATGAGCAGTTCTTC.

The chain joins TRBV28 to TRBJ2-5; the D is unclear. Trimming stripped 3 bases from V and 4 bases from J, with 3 bases between. Germline CDR1 MDHEN, CDR2 SYDVKM. There are 11 residues in the CDR3. The CDR3 is CASSFTETQYF. The CDR3 DNA sequence: TGTGCCAGCAGTTTTACAGAGACCCAGTACTTC.

The CDR3 protein is CASSMAQGRTGELFF. As DNA, the CDR3 is TGTGCCAGTAGTATGGCTCAGGGGAGGACCGGGGAGCTGTTTTTT. The gene calls are TRBV19 and TRBJ2-2, with D tentatively TRBD1 or TRBD2 (6 bases each). The CDR3 runs to 15 residues. The V gene's germline CDR1 is LNHDA and CDR2 SQIVND (reference sequence). V lost 3 bases and J 5 bases, leaving 13 bases between the germline ends.

The chain has TRBV28 and TRBJ1-2; no reliable D call. V was clipped by 6 bases and J by 9 bases, with 11 bases between them. The CDR3 loop spans 11 amino acids. The germline V gene encodes CDR1 MDHEN and CDR2 SYDVKM. The CDR3 loop reads CASSLFGSYTF. DNA of the CDR3: TGTGCCAGCAGCCTATTCGGTAGCTACACCTTC.